One TCR beta chain is described in this entry. Trimming pared 0 bases from V and 1 base from J, leaving 9 bases between. CDR1 and CDR2 from the germline V gene are GTSNPN and SVGIG (reference sequence). The CDR3 consists of 14 residues. Original data processing: Reference gene primers were amplified, and this amplification served to estimate nucleated cell counts. The assay was immunoSEQ multiplex PCR, and TCRdb's table has in-frame clones only and misses some. V and J calls and clone size are copied from that table; D and trimming were computed from the DNA. Found here are about 250,000 clones, approximately 90% of them singletons; the top ten hold roughly 6%. This sample was included in a study of blood T cell repertoires in COVID-19. Study details: Sites in the United States, Italy and Spain provided acute and convalescent COVID-19 samples. T cells, B-cell-depleted T cells, or PBMCs provided the cDNA or gDNA that served as material.

Sequencing was performed on peripheral blood. The chain is built from TRBV30 and TRBJ2-5; D might be TRBD2 (5 bases). This sequence was found in a woman in her 30s with COVID-19, enrolled during active disease. The CDR3 nucleotides are TGTGCCTGGAGTGTATATCGGGGCCAAGAGACCCAGTACTTC. It specifies CAWSVYRGQETQYF.